The text below deals with one T cell receptor beta chain. This entry comes from a study of OX40 agonist ivuxolimab in advanced cancers. At the level of the study: At 0.01 to 10 mg/kg, ivuxolimab was administered intravenously to patients every 2 weeks.

The repertoire was sequenced with immunoSEQ multiplex PCR; TCRdb's copy has only in-frame clones and lacks some. The sample shows 77,000 or so clones, roughly nine tenths of them seen only once. The length of the CDR3 is 16 residues. The germline gives CDR1 SGDLS, CDR2 YYNGEE. J lost 0 bases, V lost 4 bases, and 3 bases had no gene match. With autoimmune disease history or systemic immunosuppression, patients were excluded. Blood sampling was done at baseline, cycle 4 day 1, and cycle 7 day 1. V and J are TRBV9 and TRBJ2-2; 10 bases are shared with TRBD2. The receptor was derived from an adult with an advanced solid tumor such as melanoma, head and neck, liver or kidney cancer. Source: CD4+ or CD8+ T cells sorted from blood, taken in a trial of the OX40 agonist ivuxolimab. DNA for the CDR3: TGTGCCAGCAGCCTTAGCGGGGGGTCGAACACCGGGGAGCTGTTTTTT. Its translation: CASSLSGGSNTGELFF.